Listed below are T cell receptor beta chains from one sample, sequenced in a study of beta chain features in type 1 diabetes. The method was immunoSEQ multiplex PCR; TCRdb's version includes in-frame clones alone and lacks a portion of them. Of some 410,000 clones in the sample, over 11% were seen once. Sequenced input: naive CD4+ T cells from blood. The receptors come from a man aged 25-40 years in good health. The CDR3 runs from the conserved cysteine through the conserved F or W. The D gene is left open where the match is weak. Some rows have no size entry. The others give once, few or many, or a class for an expanded clone.

D gene	CDR3 length	V gene	J gene	clone size	CDR3 protein	CDR3 DNA
.	14	TRBV19	TRBJ2-1	.	CASSIVARANEQFF	TGTGCCAGTAGTATAGTCGCCAGGGCAAATGAGCAGTTCTTC
TRBD2	13	TRBV12-5	TRBJ2-1	few	CASASLGGDEQFF	TGTGCTAGTGCCTCCCTGGGAGGGGATGAGCAGTTCTTC
.	16	TRBV7-2	TRBJ2-2	.	CASSLTAAANTGELFF	TGTGCCAGCAGCCTCACAGCGGCCGCGAACACCGGGGAGCTGTTTTTT
.	12	TRBV29-1	TRBJ1-4	.	CSVLATNEKLFF	TGCAGCGTTTTGGCAACTAATGAAAAACTGTTTTTT
.	15	TRBV4-2	TRBJ2-5	.	CASSQDRQGTGTQYF	TGTGCCAGCAGCCAAGATCGGCAGGGCACCGGGACCCAGTACTTC
TRBD2	15	TRBV11-2	TRBJ2-2	few	CASSYSGRDTGELFF	TGTGCCAGCAGCTATAGCGGGAGGGACACCGGGGAGCTGTTTTTT
.	13	TRBV9	TRBJ2-4	few	CASSVDTLDIQYF	TGTGCCAGCAGCGTAGACACCCTAGACATTCAGTACTTC
TRBD2	17	TRBV4-3	TRBJ2-1	few	CASSQETSGHSYNEQFF	TGCGCCAGCAGCCAAGAGACTAGCGGGCACTCCTACAATGAGCAGTTCTTC
.	12	TRBV25-1	TRBJ2-3	few	CASSLGTDTQYF	TGTGCCAGCAGTCTCGGCACAGATACGCAGTATTTT
TRBD1	14	TRBV6-5	TRBJ1-1	.	CASSFRGPHTEAFF	TGTGCCAGCAGTTTCAGGGGGCCCCACACTGAAGCTTTCTTT
.	11	TRBV25-1	TRBJ2-5	few	CASSRGETQYF	TGTGCCAGCTCGAGGGGAGAGACCCAGTACTTC
.	12	TRBV30	TRBJ2-5	.	CAWSVLGETQYF	TGTGCCTGGAGTGTGCTCGGCGAGACCCAGTACTTC
.	16	TRBV7-2	TRBJ2-1	few	CASSLDGGGTYNEQFF	TGTGCCAGCAGCTTAGATGGTGGCGGGACCTACAATGAGCAGTTCTTC
.	11	TRBV13	TRBJ1-1	many	CASNRVTEAFF	TGTGCCAGCAACAGGGTCACTGAAGCTTTCTTT
.	11	TRBV29-1	TRBJ2-3	few	CSVSASDTQYF	TGCAGCGTAAGCGCTTCAGATACGCAGTATTTT
.	14	TRBV6-5	TRBJ2-3	.	CASARSASTDTQYF	TGTGCCAGCGCCCGGAGCGCGAGCACAGATACGCAGTATTTT
.	14	TRBV5-6	TRBJ2-3	few	CASSVPVLADTQYF	TGTGCCAGCAGCGTCCCGGTGTTGGCAGATACGCAGTATTTT
TRBD1	15	TRBV30	TRBJ1-1	few	CAWRARGLMNTEAFF	TGTGCCTGGAGGGCCAGGGGGCTCATGAACACTGAAGCTTTCTTT